These 6 T cell receptor beta chains were sequenced from one sample in a study of blood T cells in healthy people across ages (dated by TCRdb to about 2015). The library was prepared using 5' RACE. TCRdb names Illumina HiSeq 2500 as the instrument used. A second PCR of about 6 to 11 cycles was run with a J-beta primer mix and a sample-barcoded 5' primer. In TCRdb, the public reads were trimmed at Q25 with fastp and aligned with MiXCR, with productive beta chains retained. Rows matching on CDR3 protein sequence are summarized as one entry with the most common DNA and genes. This sample is represented by around 1,000,000 distinct CDR3 sequences; less than 45% of them were singletons. The top ten hold around 12% of the sample. The material sequenced was blood. Source of these receptors: a man aged 18 to 35 in good health.

This clonotype was detected a few times. The rearrangement uses TRBV6-2 or TRBV6-3 and TRBJ2-1; the D gene is possibly TRBD2 (6 bases). V lost 0 bases, J lost 4 bases, and 13 bases lay in between. The CDR3 contains 16 residues. Germline V gene data show CDR1 as MNHEY and CDR2 as SVGEGT. In nucleotides, the CDR3 is TGTGCCAGCAGTTACTCGAGCCTAGCGAGATACAATGAGCAGTTCTTC. Its translation: CASSYSSLARYNEQFF.

There are a few counts of this clonotype. The V call is TRBV4-2, the J call TRBJ2-1; TRBD2 matches at 12 bases. Germline CDR1 reads LGHNA; CDR2 reads YNFKEQ. The CDR3 sequence is 15 residues long. The ends lost 2 bases at V and 7 bases at J; junction bases unmatched: 3. The CDR3 sequence: CASSQLAGGRNEQFF. The DNA of the CDR3 is TGTGCCAGCAGCCAACTAGCGGGGGGGAGGAATGAGCAGTTCTTC.

The chain links TRBV7-6 to TRBJ2-3, with 9 bases lining up with TRBD1. The CDR3 is 15 amino acids. After removal of 5 bases from V and 1 base from J, the junction contained 4 bases not matched to a gene. CDR1 SGHVS and CDR2 FNYEAQ come from the germline V gene. The CDR3 spells CASSRGQGRTDTQYF. The CDR3 nucleotides read TGTGCCAGCAGCAGAGGACAGGGGCGCACAGATACGCAGTATTTT.

This chain joins TRBV20-1 and TRBJ2-6; D remains ambiguous. Trimming stripped 4 bases from V and 0 bases from J, with 4 bases between. Germline V lookup: CDR1 DFQATT, CDR2 SNEGSKA (reference sequence). The CDR3 contains 13 residues. The CDR3 region has the DNA TGCAGTGCTATGACCTCTGGGGCCAACGTCCTGACTTTC. It encodes CSAMTSGANVLTF.

This clonotype was observed a handful of times. This chain connects TRBV2 to TRBJ1-5, with TRBD1 identical over 8 bases. J gave up 0 bases and V 4 bases, and 2 bases lay outside the gene matches. Germline V gene lookup returns CDR1 SNHLY and CDR2 FYNNEI. This CDR3 has 15 amino acids. CDR3 nucleotide sequence: TGTGCCAGCAGTGGGACAGGGAGTAGCAATCAGCCCCAGCATTTT. Protein product: CASSGTGSSNQPQHF.

The V gene is TRBV27, the J gene TRBJ2-7; 10 bases fit TRBD1. V lost 5 bases and J lost 3; bases outside the gene matches: 7. The CDR3 length is 15 residues. Germline values: CDR1 MNHEY, CDR2 SMNVEV (reference sequence). CDR3 sequence: CASSTPGQGFYEQYF. CDR3 nucleotides: TGTGCCAGCAGTACACCGGGACAGGGGTTCTACGAGCAGTACTTC.